This TCR beta chain stems from a study of early stage breast cancer tumors. About the research overall: Of roughly 17 invasive breast tumors, more than ten were hormone receptor-positive, HER2-negative. Samples were sequenced at about 9.7-fold average coverage. The study, taken as a whole, reports: Compared with adjacent normal breast tissue, tumors showed around 2.7-fold greater T cell density and higher clonality. Most shared enriched TCRB sequences were commonly generated ones.

Produced via immunoSEQ multiplex PCR; TCRdb's table is partial and in-frame only. The table has around 28,000 clones, around 70% seen once. This CDR3 has 17 residues. Germline loops: CDR1 ENHRY, CDR2 SYGVKD. Trimming took off 2 bases at V and 0 bases at J, with 17 bases between the two ends. With regard to this clone: Its antigen is not known.

The sample consisted of blood. The origin of this receptor is a person aged 45 to 59 with breast cancer. The chain has TRBV10-3 and TRBJ2-7, with D maybe TRBD2 (5 bases). The CDR3 sequence: CAISESGMAGSSYEQYF. The CDR3 DNA follows: TGTGCCATCAGTGAGAGTGGGATGGCGGGTTCCTCCTACGAGCAGTACTTC.